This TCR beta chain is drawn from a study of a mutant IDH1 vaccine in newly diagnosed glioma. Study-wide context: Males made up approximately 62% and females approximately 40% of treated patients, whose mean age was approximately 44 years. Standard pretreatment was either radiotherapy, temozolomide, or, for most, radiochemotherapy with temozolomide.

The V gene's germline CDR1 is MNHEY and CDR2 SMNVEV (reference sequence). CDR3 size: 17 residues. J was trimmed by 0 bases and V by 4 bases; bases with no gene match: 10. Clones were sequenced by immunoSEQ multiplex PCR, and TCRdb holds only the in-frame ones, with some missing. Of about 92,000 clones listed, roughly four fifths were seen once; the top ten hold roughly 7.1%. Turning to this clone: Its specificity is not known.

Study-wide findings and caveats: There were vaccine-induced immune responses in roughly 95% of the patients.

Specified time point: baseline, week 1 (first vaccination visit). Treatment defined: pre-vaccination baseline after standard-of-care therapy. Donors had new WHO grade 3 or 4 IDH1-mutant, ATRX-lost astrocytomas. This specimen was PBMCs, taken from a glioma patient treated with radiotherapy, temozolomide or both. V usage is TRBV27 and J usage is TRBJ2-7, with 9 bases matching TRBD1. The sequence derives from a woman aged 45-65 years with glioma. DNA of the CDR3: TGTGCCAGCAGTTCTCTCGGGGGACAGGGACTCTCCTACGAGCAGTACTTC. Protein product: CASSSLGGQGLSYEQYF.